A selection of T cell receptor beta chains follows, all from one sample in a study of OX40 agonist ivuxolimab in advanced cancers. Data came from immunoSEQ multiplex PCR; TCRdb stores just in-frame clones and leaves some out. The sample holds fewer than 40,000 clones; about 92% are singletons and the top ten take 0.8% to 1%. Here the sequenced sample was CD4+ or CD8+ T cells sorted from blood, taken in a trial of the OX40 agonist ivuxolimab. These receptors came from an adult with an advanced solid tumor such as melanoma, head and neck, liver or kidney cancer. CDR3s include the opening cysteine and the closing phenylalanine or tryptophan. The D gene is left open where the match is weak. Rows may omit the clone size; those that give it use once, few, many or a size class.

j_call clone_size d_call v_call cdr3_aa cdr3_nt
TRBJ2-7 NA NA TRBV10-2 CASSESMFEQYF TGCGCCAGCAGTGAGTCGATGTTCGAGCAGTACTTC
TRBJ2-3 NA NA TRBV2 CASSVETRGQYF TGTGCCAGCAGTGTTGAGACCCGGGGGCAGTATTTT
TRBJ2-3 NA NA TRBV7-2 CASSLDGRGGDTQYF TGTGCCAGCAGCTTAGACGGGAGAGGGGGAGATACGCAGTATTTT
TRBJ1-2 NA TRBD1 TRBV5-1 CASSKSGTGRDYGYTF TGCGCCAGCAGCAAATCCGGGACAGGTCGTGACTATGGCTACACCTTC
TRBJ2-5 NA NA TRBV19 CASSTSGDSQETQYF TGTGCCAGTAGTACGTCCGGAGACTCACAAGAGACCCAGTACTTC
TRBJ1-1 once NA TRBV28 CASSATGSMNTEAFF TGTGCCAGCAGTGCTACAGGGTCCATGAACACTGAAGCTTTCTTT
TRBJ2-1 NA NA TRBV19 CASSIQGPENEQFF TGTGCCAGTAGTATTCAGGGACCAGAAAATGAGCAGTTCTTC
TRBJ2-7 NA NA TRBV14 CASSLKTGRQYF TGTGCCAGCAGCCTGAAAACAGGGAGGCAGTACTTC
TRBJ2-2 NA NA TRBV28 CASSFNPGELFF TGTGCCAGCAGTTTTAACCCCGGGGAGCTGTTTTTT
TRBJ1-6 NA TRBD1 TRBV5-1 CASSLSVGTGDSPLHF TGCGCCAGCAGCTTGAGCGTGGGGACAGGGGATTCACCCCTCCACTTT
TRBJ2-3 once TRBD2 TRBV5-1 CASSPSGLEADTQYF TGCGCCAGCAGCCCGTCGGGACTAGAAGCAGATACGCAGTATTTT
TRBJ1-2 few NA TRBV27 CASSPGYTRGGYTF TGTGCCAGCAGCCCAGGGTATACAAGGGGAGGCTACACCTTC
TRBJ1-2 NA TRBD1 TRBV5-1 CVSSLAGTGGGYTF TGCGTCAGCAGCTTGGCAGGGACAGGGGGCGGCTACACCTTC
TRBJ1-4 medium-sized TRBD1 TRBV30 CAWSLSRTGTNEKLFF TGTGCCTGGAGTCTCTCTCGGACAGGGACTAATGAAAAACTGTTTTTT
TRBJ1-2 NA NA TRBV7-2 CASSQSRVSYGYTF TGTGCCAGCAGCCAGTCGAGAGTAAGCTATGGCTACACCTTC
TRBJ2-3 NA TRBD2 TRBV9 CASSVRTSGGDTQYF TGTGCCAGCAGCGTCCGGACTAGCGGGGGGGATACGCAGTATTTT
TRBJ2-2 NA TRBD1 TRBV12-5 CASGFKQGAYGELFF TGTGCTAGTGGTTTCAAACAGGGGGCCTACGGGGAGCTGTTTTTT
TRBJ1-2 NA NA TRBV30 CASLAGRNYGYTF TGTGCCTCTCTAGCGGGCAGAAACTATGGCTACACCTTC
TRBJ1-6 NA NA TRBV29-1 CSVVRAIGSPLHF TGCAGCGTTGTCAGGGCCATTGGGTCACCCCTCCACTTT
TRBJ2-1 NA NA TRBV5-4 CASSLAEDLIEQFF TGTGCCAGCAGCTTAGCGGAAGATTTAATTGAGCAGTTCTTC
TRBJ2-2 NA NA TRBV5-1 CASREGTSGELFF TGCGCCAGCAGAGAGGGTACGTCGGGGGAGCTGTTTTTT
TRBJ1-4 NA TRBD1 TRBV19 CASNPGTGEPTNEKLFF TGTGCCAGTAACCCCGGGACAGGGGAACCAACTAATGAAAAACTGTTTTTT
TRBJ2-7 NA NA TRBV5-1 CASSLLEASSEQYF TGCGCCAGCAGCCTGCTCGAGGCCTCATCCGAGCAGTACTTC
TRBJ2-5 NA NA TRBV9 CASSVGIFPEETQYF TGTGCCAGCAGCGTGGGCATCTTTCCCGAGGAGACCCAGTACTTC
TRBJ1-1 NA NA TRBV7-9 CASSPTSGWGNTEAFF TGTGCCAGCAGCCCGACAAGTGGATGGGGAAACACTGAAGCTTTCTTT
TRBJ1-4 once NA TRBV5-1 CASSLGSGITNEKLFF TGCGCCAGCAGCTTGGGGTCAGGGATAACTAATGAAAAACTGTTTTTT
TRBJ1-1 NA NA TRBV18 CASSRLENTEAFF TGTGCCAGCTCACGACTAGAAAACACTGAAGCTTTCTTT
TRBJ2-2 few NA TRBV6-1 CASSTLPSGELFF TGTGCCAGCAGTACGCTACCCAGCGGGGAGCTGTTTTTT
TRBJ2-7 NA TRBD1 TRBV10-1 CASSEGTGTYEQYF TGCGCCAGCAGTGAAGGGACAGGGACCTACGAGCAGTACTTC
TRBJ2-5 NA NA TRBV19 CASSMPRRAETQYF TGTGCCAGTAGTATGCCCCGCCGGGCTGAGACCCAGTACTTC
TRBJ1-1 NA NA TRBV7-2 CASSPPSRAEAFF TGTGCCAGCAGCCCACCCTCGCGGGCTGAAGCTTTCTTT
TRBJ1-2 few NA TRBV28 CASSSKIYGYTF TGTGCCAGCAGTTCCAAAATCTATGGCTACACCTTC
TRBJ1-1 NA NA TRBV28 CASSRPFEAFF TGTGCCAGCAGTAGGCCCTTTGAGGCTTTCTTT
TRBJ2-7 NA NA TRBV6-5 CASSAGLYEQYF TGTGCCAGCAGTGCCGGCCTCTACGAGCAGTACTTC
TRBJ2-7 once TRBD1 TRBV5-6 CASSLRQGAYYEQYF TGTGCCAGCAGCTTAAGACAGGGGGCCTACTACGAGCAGTACTTC
TRBJ2-4 NA TRBD2 TRBV7-2 CASSPQRTSESKNIQYF TGTGCCAGCAGCCCCCAAAGGACTAGCGAGTCCAAAAACATTCAGTACTTC